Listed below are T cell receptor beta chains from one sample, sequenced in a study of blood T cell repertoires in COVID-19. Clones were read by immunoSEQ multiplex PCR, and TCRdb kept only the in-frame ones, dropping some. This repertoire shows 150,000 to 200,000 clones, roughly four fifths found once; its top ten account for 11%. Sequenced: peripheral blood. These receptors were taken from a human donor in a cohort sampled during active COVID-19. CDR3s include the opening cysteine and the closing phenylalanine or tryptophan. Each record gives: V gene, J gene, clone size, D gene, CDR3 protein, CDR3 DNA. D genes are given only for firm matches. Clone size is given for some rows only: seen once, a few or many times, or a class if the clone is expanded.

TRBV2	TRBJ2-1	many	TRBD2	CASRLAGAYNEQFF	TGTGCCAGCAGACTAGCGGGGGCCTACAATGAGCAGTTCTTC
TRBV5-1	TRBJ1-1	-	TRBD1	CASSSTGGFNTEAFF	TGCGCCAGCAGCTCGACAGGGGGCTTTAACACTGAAGCTTTCTTT
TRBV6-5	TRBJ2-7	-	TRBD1	CASSYSRTGDSYEQYF	TGTGCCAGCAGTTACTCGAGGACAGGGGATAGCTACGAGCAGTACTTC
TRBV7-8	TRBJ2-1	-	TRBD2	CASSQRTSGGADEQFF	TGTGCCAGCAGCCAGCGAACTAGCGGGGGGGCCGATGAGCAGTTCTTC
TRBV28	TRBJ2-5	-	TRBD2	CASSPGGAWQETQYF	TGTGCCAGCAGTCCCGGGGGGGCCTGGCAAGAGACCCAGTACTTC
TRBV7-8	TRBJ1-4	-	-	CASSARGAGLNEKLFF	TGTGCCAGCAGCGCCCGGGGGGCAGGCCTTAATGAAAAACTGTTTTTT
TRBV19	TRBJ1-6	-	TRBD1	CASSIRGGLKSPLHF	TGTGCCAGTAGTATCAGAGGGGGCCTGAAATCACCCCTCCACTTT
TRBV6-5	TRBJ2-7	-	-	CASGGQNTYEQYF	TGTGCCAGCGGGGGACAAAACACCTACGAGCAGTACTTC
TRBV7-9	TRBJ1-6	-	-	CASSPYKAGAGNSPLHF	TGTGCCAGCAGCCCATACAAGGCTGGTGCGGGGAATTCACCCCTCCACTTT
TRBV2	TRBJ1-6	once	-	CASLPTAGANSPLHF	TGTGCCAGCCTTCCAACGGCGGGGGCGAACTCACCCCTCCACTTT
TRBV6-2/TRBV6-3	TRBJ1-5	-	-	CASSYPRVFNQPQHF	TGTGCCAGCAGTTACCCGCGGGTTTTCAATCAGCCCCAGCATTTT
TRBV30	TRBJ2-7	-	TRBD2	CAWSVSGGTYEQYF	TGTGCCTGGAGTGTAAGCGGGGGGACCTACGAGCAGTACTTC
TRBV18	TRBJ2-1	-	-	CASSLTSSYNEQFF	TGTGCCAGCTCACTCACAAGCTCCTACAATGAGCAGTTCTTC
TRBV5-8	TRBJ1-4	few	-	CASSFAGRTNEKLFF	TGTGCCAGCAGCTTTGCCGGCAGGACTAATGAAAAACTGTTTTTT
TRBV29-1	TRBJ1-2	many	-	CSVAQGLRYTF	TGCAGCGTCGCCCAGGGATTACGCTACACCTTC
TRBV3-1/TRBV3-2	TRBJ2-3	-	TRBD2	CASSQFTGGSTDTQYF	TGTGCCAGCAGCCAATTTACGGGAGGGAGCACAGATACGCAGTATTTT
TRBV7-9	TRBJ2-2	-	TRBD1	CASSLLRQGANTGELFF	TGTGCCAGCAGCTTATTACGACAGGGCGCGAACACCGGGGAGCTGTTTTTT
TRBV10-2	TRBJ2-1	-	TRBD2	CASSESWASGSNEQFF	TGCGCCAGCAGTGAGTCCTGGGCTAGCGGGAGCAATGAGCAGTTCTTC
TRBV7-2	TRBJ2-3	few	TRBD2	CASSLMSAGGTDTQYF	TGTGCCAGCAGCTTAATGTCGGCGGGGGGCACAGATACGCAGTATTTT
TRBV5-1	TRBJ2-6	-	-	CASSLSGTSSGANVLTF	TGCGCCAGCAGCTTATCCGGGACTTCCTCTGGGGCCAACGTCCTGACTTTC
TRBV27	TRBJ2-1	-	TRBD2	CASSSRTSGRERSNEQFF	TGTGCCAGCAGTTCCCGGACTAGCGGGAGGGAGAGGAGCAATGAGCAGTTCTTC
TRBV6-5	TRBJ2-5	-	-	CASSYEGIQETQYF	TGTGCCAGCAGTTACGAGGGAATCCAAGAGACCCAGTACTTC
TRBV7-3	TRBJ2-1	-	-	CASSLGVAGRFYNEQFF	TGTGCCAGCAGCTTAGGAGTAGCCGGGAGATTTTACAATGAGCAGTTCTTC
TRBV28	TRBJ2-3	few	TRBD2	CASSLQRGGLSTDTQYF	TGTGCCAGCAGTTTACAGCGGGGGGGCCTAAGCACAGATACGCAGTATTTT
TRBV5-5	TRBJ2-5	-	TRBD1	CASSLEGQLKGHF	TGTGCCAGCAGCTTGGAGGGACAGCTAAAAGGTCACTTC
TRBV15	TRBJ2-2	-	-	CATSRDLRRPNTGELFF	TGTGCCACCAGCAGAGATTTACGGCGGCCGAACACCGGGGAGCTGTTTTTT
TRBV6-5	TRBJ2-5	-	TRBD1	CASSRAGGMEETQYF	TGTGCCAGCAGCCGCGCAGGGGGTATGGAGGAGACCCAGTACTTC
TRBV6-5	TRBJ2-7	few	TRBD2	CASSSHGAGGHYEQYF	TGTGCCAGCAGTTCCCATGGAGCGGGAGGCCACTACGAGCAGTACTTC
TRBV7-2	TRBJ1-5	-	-	CASSSRGWGQPQHF	TGTGCCAGCAGCTCCAGGGGATGGGGACAGCCCCAGCATTTT
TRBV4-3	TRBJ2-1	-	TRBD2	CASSQAGEGPYNEQFF	TGCGCCAGCAGCCAGGCGGGGGAGGGCCCCTACAATGAGCAGTTCTTC
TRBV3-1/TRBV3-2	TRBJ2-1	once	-	CASSRTRDWTDDEQFF	TGTGCCAGCAGCCGGACCCGGGACTGGACTGACGATGAGCAGTTCTTC
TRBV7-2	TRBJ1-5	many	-	CASSPAGVSNQPQHF	TGTGCCAGCAGCCCCGCGGGAGTTAGCAATCAGCCCCAGCATTTT
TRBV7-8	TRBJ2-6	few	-	CASSRFGLSGANVLTF	TGTGCCAGCAGCCGGTTTGGCCTCTCTGGGGCCAACGTCCTGACTTTC
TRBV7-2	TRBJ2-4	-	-	CASSSSAKNIQYF	TGTGCCAGCAGCTCCTCCGCCAAAAACATTCAGTACTTC
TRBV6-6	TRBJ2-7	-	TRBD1	CASSYSRQGAGEQYF	TGTGCCAGCAGTTACTCGCGACAGGGGGCGGGGGAGCAGTACTTC
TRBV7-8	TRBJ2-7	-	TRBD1	CASSLAQGQTYEQYF	TGTGCCAGCAGCTTAGCGCAGGGACAGACCTACGAGCAGTACTTC
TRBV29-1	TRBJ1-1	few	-	CSALNGGKAFF	TGCAGCGCCTTGAACGGGGGAAAAGCTTTCTTT